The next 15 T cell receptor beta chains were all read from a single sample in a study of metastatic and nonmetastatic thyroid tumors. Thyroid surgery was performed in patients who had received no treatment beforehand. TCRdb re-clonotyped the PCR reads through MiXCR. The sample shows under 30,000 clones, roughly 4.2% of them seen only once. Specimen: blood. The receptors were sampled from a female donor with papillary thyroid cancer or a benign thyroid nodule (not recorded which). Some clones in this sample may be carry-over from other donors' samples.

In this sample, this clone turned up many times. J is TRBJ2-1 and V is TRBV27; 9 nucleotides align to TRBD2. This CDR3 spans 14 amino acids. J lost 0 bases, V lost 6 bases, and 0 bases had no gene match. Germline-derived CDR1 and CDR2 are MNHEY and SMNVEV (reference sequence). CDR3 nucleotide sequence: TGTGCCAGCAGGCGGGGGGGCTCCTACAATGAGCAGTTCTTC. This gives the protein CASRRGGSYNEQFF.

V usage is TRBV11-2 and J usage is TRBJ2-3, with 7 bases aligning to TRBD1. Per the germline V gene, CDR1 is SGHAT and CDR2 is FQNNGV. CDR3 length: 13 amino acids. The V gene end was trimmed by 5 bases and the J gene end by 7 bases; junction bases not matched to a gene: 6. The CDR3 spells CASSLTGSNTQYF. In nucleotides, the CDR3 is TGTGCCAGCAGCCTGACAGGGTCAAATACGCAGTATTTT.

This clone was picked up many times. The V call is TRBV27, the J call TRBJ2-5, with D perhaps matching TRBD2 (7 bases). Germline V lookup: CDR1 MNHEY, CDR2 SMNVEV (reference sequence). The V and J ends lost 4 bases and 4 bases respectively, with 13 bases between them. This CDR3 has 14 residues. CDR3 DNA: TGTGCCAGCAGTTGGGCCGGGGGGCGAGAGACCCAGTACTTC. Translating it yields CASSWAGGRETQYF.

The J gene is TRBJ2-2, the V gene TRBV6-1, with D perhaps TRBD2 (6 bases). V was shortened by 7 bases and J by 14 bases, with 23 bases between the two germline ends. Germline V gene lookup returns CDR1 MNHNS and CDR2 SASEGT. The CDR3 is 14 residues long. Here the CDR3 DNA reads TGTGCCAGCAACCGGGGGAAGCTCACCGCGGAACTGTTTTTT. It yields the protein CASNRGKLTAELFF.

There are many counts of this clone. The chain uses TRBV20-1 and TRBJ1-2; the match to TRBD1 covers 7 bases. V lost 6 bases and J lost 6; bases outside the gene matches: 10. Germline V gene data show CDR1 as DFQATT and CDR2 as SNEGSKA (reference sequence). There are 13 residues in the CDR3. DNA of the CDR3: TGCAGTGCCATTGGACAGGTGGGGGATGGCTACACCTTC. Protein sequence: CSAIGQVGDGYTF.

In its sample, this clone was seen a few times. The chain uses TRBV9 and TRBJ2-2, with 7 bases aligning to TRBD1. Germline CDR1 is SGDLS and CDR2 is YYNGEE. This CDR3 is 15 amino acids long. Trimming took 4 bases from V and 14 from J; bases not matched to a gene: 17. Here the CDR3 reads CASSPGQVLAGDLFF. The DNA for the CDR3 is TGTGCCAGCAGCCCCGGACAGGTCCTGGCCGGTGATCTGTTTTTT. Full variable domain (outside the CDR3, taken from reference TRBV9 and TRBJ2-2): DSGVTQTPKHLITATGQRVTLRCSPRSGDLSVYWYQQSLDQGLQFLIQYYNGEERAKGNILERFSAQQFPDLHSELNLSSLELGDSALYFCASSPGQVLAGDLFFGEGSRLTVL.

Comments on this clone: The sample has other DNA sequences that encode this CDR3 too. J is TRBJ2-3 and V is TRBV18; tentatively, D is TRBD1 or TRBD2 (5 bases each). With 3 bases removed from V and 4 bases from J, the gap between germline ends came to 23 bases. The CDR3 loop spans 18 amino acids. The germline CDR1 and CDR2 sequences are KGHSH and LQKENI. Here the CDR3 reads CASSPFFSLAGASDTQYF. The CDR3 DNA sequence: TGTGCCAGCTCACCCTTCTTCAGTCTAGCTGGGGCGTCAGATACGCAGTATTTT.

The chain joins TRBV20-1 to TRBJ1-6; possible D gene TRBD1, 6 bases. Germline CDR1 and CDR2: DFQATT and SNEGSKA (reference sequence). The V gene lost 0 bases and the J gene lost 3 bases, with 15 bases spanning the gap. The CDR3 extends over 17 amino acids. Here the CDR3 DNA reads TGCAGTGCTAGAGAGGGGGGGGGCGGAGGCTATAATTCACCCCTCCACTTT. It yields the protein CSAREGGGGGYNSPLHF.

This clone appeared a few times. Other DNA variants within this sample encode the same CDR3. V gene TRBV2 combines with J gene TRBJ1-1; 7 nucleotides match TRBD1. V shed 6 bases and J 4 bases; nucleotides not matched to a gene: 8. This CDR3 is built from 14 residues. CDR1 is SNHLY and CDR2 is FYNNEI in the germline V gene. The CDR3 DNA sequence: TGTGCCAGCAGGAACAGGGGTCCTACCACTGAAGCTTTCTTT. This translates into CASRNRGPTTEAFF. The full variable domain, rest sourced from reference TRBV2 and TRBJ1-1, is EPEVTQTPSHQVTQMGQEVILRCVPISNHLYFYWYRQILGQKVEFLVSFYNNEISEKSEIFDDQFSVERPDGSNFTLKIRSTKLEDSAMYFCASRNRGPTTEAFFGQGTRLTVV.

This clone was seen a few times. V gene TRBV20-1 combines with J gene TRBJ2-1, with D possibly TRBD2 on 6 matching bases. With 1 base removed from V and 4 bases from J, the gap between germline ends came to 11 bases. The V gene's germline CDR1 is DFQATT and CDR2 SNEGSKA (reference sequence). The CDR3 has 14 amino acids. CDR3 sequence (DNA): TGCAGTGCTAGAGCAGCAGCGGGTTACAATGAGCAGTTCTTC. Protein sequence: CSARAAAGYNEQFF.

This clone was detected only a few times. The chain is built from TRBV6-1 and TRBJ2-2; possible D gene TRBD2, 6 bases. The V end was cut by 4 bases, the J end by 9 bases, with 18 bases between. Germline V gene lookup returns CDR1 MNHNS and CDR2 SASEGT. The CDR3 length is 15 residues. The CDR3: CASSGEALGTWELFF. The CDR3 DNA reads TGTGCCAGCAGTGGGGAGGCCTTGGGGACCTGGGAGCTGTTTTTT.

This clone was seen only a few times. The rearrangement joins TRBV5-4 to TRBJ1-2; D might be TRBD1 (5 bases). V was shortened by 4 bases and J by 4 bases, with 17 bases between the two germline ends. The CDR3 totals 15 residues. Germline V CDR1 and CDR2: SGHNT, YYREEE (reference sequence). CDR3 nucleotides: TGTGCCAGCAGCCGACCTGACACGGGGGGCTATGGCTACACCTTC. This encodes CASSRPDTGGYGYTF.

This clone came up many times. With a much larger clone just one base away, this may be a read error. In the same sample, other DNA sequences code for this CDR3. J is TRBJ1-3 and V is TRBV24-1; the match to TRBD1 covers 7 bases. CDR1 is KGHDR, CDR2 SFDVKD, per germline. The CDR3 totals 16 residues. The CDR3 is CATSDLTGLSGNTIYF. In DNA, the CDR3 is TGCGCCACCAGTGATTTGACAGGGCTCTCTGGAAACACCATATATTTT.

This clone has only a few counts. In DNA, the CDR3 is TGTGCCAGCAGCTTGAGGAGGGAGCCAGAAAATGAGCAGTTCTTC. This sequence encodes CASSLRREPENEQFF. This chain connects TRBV7-8 to TRBJ2-1; possible D gene TRBD2, 6 bases. Germline V lookup: CDR1 SGHVS, CDR2 FQNEAQ. Trimming left V 3 bases short and J 7 bases short, with 16 bases between. The CDR3 has 15 amino acids. The full variable domain, rest sourced from reference TRBV7-8 and TRBJ2-1, is GAGVSQSPRYKVAKRGQDVALRCDPISGHVSLFWYQQALGQGPEFLTYFQNEAQLDKSGLPSDRFFAERPEGSVSTLKIQRTQQEDSAVYLCASSLRREPENEQFFGPGTRLTVL.

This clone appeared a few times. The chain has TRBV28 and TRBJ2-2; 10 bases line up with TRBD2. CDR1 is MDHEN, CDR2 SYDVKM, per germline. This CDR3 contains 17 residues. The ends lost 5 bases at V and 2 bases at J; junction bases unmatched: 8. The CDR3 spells CASSDGGLARNTGELFF. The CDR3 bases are TGTGCCAGCAGTGACGGGGGACTAGCGAGAAACACCGGGGAGCTGTTTTTT.